What follows are 21 T cell receptor beta chains derived from one specimen sequenced in a study of prognosis after radiotherapy for stage I lung cancer. It was by two-round multiplex PCR that TCR beta CDR3 was amplified from genomic DNA. The first round of PCR was done with primers that matched each TRBV and TRBJ gene. Each CDR3 protein is one row after TCRdb ran MiXCR on the multiplex PCR reads. The sample has fewer than 40,000 distinct CDR3 sequences, 25% to 40% seen once. Specimen: PBMCs, collected before or after stereotactic body radiation therapy (not recorded which). These receptors all stem from a donor over 45 with non-small cell lung cancer.

In this sample, this clonotype turned up many times. V usage is TRBV6-1 and J usage is TRBJ1-5; D unresolved. Between the trimmed V and J ends, which lost 8 bases and 3 bases, there was a span of 14 bases. This CDR3 spans 14 amino acids. Germline-derived CDR1 and CDR2 are MNHNS and SASEGT. The CDR3 DNA reads TGTGCCAGCTGGGCGGAAGGGTACAATCAGCCCCAGCATTTT. Its translation is CASWAEGYNQPQHF.

This clonotype came up many times. The V and J genes are TRBV14 and TRBJ1-5, with a weak D call TRBD1 (5 bases). V lost 0 bases and J lost 5, with 17 bases in between. The length of the CDR3 is 17 residues. CDR1 is SGHDN, CDR2 FVKESK, per germline. CDR3 coding DNA: TGTGCCAGCAGCCAAGATATGGGGGAGGCAGGCCATCAGCCCCAGCATTTT. It yields the protein CASSQDMGEAGHQPQHF.

This clonotype was detected ten times or more. This rearrangement joins TRBV6-1 to TRBJ1-2; D not certain. Germline lookup yields CDR1 MNHNS and CDR2 SASEGT. Trimming shortened V by 1 base and J by 5 bases, and 11 bases separated the two germline ends. This CDR3 has 14 amino acids. In DNA form, the CDR3 reads TGTGCCAGCAGTGAAGAGTACAGCGCTTATGGCTACACCTTC. Translation: CASSEEYSAYGYTF.

The chain joins TRBV6-5 to TRBJ1-2, with no clear D. There are 14 residues in the CDR3. V lost 4 bases and J 3 bases, leaving 12 bases between the germline ends. Germline V lookup: CDR1 MNHEY, CDR2 SVGAGI. Here the CDR3 reads CASSWWIDDYGYTF. CDR3 DNA sequence: TGTGCCAGCAGTTGGTGGATTGATGACTATGGCTACACCTTC.

This rearrangement joins TRBV28 to TRBJ1-5; D might be TRBD1 (5 bases). The V gene lost 6 bases and the J gene lost 4 bases, with 10 bases spanning the gap. CDR3 length: 13 amino acids. Germline assignment: CDR1 MDHEN and CDR2 SYDVKM. CDR3 sequence (DNA): TGTGCCAGCAGCCCCGGGGGGAATCAGCCCCAGCATTTT. Amino acid sequence: CASSPGGNQPQHF. Supplemented by reference TRBV28 and TRBJ1-5, the full variable domain reads DVKVTQSSRYLVKRTGEKVFLECVQDMDHENMFWYRQDPGLGLRLIYFSYDVKMKEKGDIPEGYSVSREKKERFSLILESASTNQTSMYLCASSPGGNQPQHFGDGTRLSIL.

This clonotype has a count of ten or more. The chain joins TRBV20-1 to TRBJ2-7, with D perhaps TRBD2 (6 bases). Germline V lookup: CDR1 DFQATT, CDR2 SNEGSKA (reference sequence). Trimming removed 0 bases at V and 5 bases at J, with 14 bases between. The CDR3 runs to 14 residues. CDR3 DNA: TGCAGTGCTAGAGATGCGGGGTTTACGGACGAGCAGTACTTC. The encoded protein is CSARDAGFTDEQYF.

This clonotype was seen ten or more times. Here the CDR3 DNA reads TGTGCCAGCAGCCAAGATGCCAGTGAGGTCTATGGCTACACCTTC. Translated: CASSQDASEVYGYTF. The gene calls are TRBV4-2 and TRBJ1-2; D gene unclear. Trimming took off 0 bases at V and 4 bases at J, with 12 bases between the two ends. The germline gives CDR1 LGHNA, CDR2 YNFKEQ. This CDR3 is built from 15 residues.

The chain has TRBV12-3 or TRBV12-4 and TRBJ2-2, with TRBD1 identical over 8 bases. The CDR3 is made up of 15 amino acids. The V segment lost 6 bases and the J segment 8 bases; nucleotides outside the gene matches: 11. The CDR3 protein is CASRDETGDSGELFF. CDR3 bases: TGTGCCAGCAGGGACGAGACAGGGGATTCTGGGGAGCTGTTTTTT.

The chain joins TRBV6-1 to TRBJ2-5; 8 bases agree with TRBD1. Per germline, CDR1 MNHNS and CDR2 SASEGT. CDR3 length: 14 residues. With V trimmed by 6 bases and J by 7 bases, 10 bases remained unmatched. DNA for the CDR3: TGTGCCAGCAGGCCGTCAAGGACAGGGAGGACCCAGTACTTC. Translation: CASRPSRTGRTQYF.

This clonotype was seen repeatedly, ten times or more. The V gene is TRBV28, the J gene TRBJ2-7; 7 nucleotides agree with TRBD1. Germline loops: CDR1 MDHEN, CDR2 SYDVKM. The CDR3 is made up of 13 amino acids. Unmatched junction bases numbered 3, after V lost 3 bases and J lost 4 bases. The CDR3: CASSFTGEYEQYF. As DNA, the CDR3 is TGTGCCAGCAGTTTCACAGGGGAGTACGAGCAGTACTTC.

This clonotype was observed many times. The V call is TRBV27, the J call TRBJ1-2, with TRBD1 as a possible D gene (5 bases). There are 13 residues in the CDR3. CDR1 is MNHEY and CDR2 is SMNVEV in the germline V gene (reference sequence). Deletions cut 3 bases from V and 4 bases from J, with 9 bases between. The CDR3 spells CASSFRGGYGYTF. The CDR3 DNA sequence: TGTGCCAGCAGTTTCCGGGGGGGCTATGGCTACACCTTC.

The genes are TRBV7-3 and TRBJ2-2, with D perhaps matching TRBD1 (6 bases). The CDR3 totals 14 residues. Germline CDR1 reads SGHTA; CDR2 reads FQGTGA. The V gene lost 5 bases and the J gene lost 6 bases, with 13 bases spanning the gap. The CDR3, as DNA: TGTGCCAGCAGCGCCTACACAGGGCCCGGGGAGCTGTTTTTT. Its translation: CASSAYTGPGELFF.

This clonotype showed up many times. The chain employs TRBV7-9 and TRBJ1-1, with TRBD1 matching 8 bases. Germline CDR1 is SEHNR and CDR2 is FQNEAQ (reference sequence). The CDR3 totals 14 residues. Losses at the gene ends were 3 bases for V and 1 base for J; bases not matched to a gene: 1. CDR3 sequence reads: CASSFGTGNTEAFF. The CDR3 coding sequence is TGTGCCAGCAGCTTTGGGACAGGGAACACTGAAGCTTTCTTT.

This clonotype was seen ten or more times. This rearrangement joins TRBV7-2 to TRBJ1-4; TRBD1 is a possible D gene (5 bases). Per the germline V gene, CDR1 is SGHTA and CDR2 is FQGNSA. V was clipped by 1 base and J by 4 bases, with 7 bases between them. The CDR3 has 14 amino acids. CDR3 nucleotide sequence: TGTGCCAGCAGCTTAGGGGGGGTTAATGAAAAACTGTTTTTT. Amino acid sequence: CASSLGGVNEKLFF.

A word on this clonotype: An end of the junction differs from the germline gene, which may be a read error. The J gene is TRBJ2-3, the V gene TRBV7-3; 8 bases are shared with TRBD2. The CDR3 runs to 16 residues. Germline CDR1 and CDR2: SGHTA and FQGTGA. CDR3 region: CASSLAGGQSTDTHHF. The CDR3 coding sequence is TGTGCCAGCAGCTTAGCGGGGGGCCAATCCACAGATACGCATCATTTT.

The sample holds many counts of this clonotype. The chain carries TRBV29-1 and TRBJ1-5; 7 bases match TRBD1. The V gene end was trimmed by 6 bases and the J gene end by 5 bases; junction bases not matched to a gene: 7. This CDR3 comprises 13 residues. Germline V gene data show CDR1 as SQVTM and CDR2 as ANQGSEA. CDR3 DNA: TGCAGCGTGAGACAGGGCGGTGATCAGCCCCAGCATTTT. Amino acids: CSVRQGGDQPQHF.

This clonotype showed up many times. This chain connects TRBV4-3 to TRBJ1-2; 8 bases agree with TRBD1. The V and J ends lost 0 bases and 3 bases, in that order; junction bases with no gene match: 9. This CDR3 region has 17 residues. Germline lookup yields CDR1 LGHNA and CDR2 YSLEER. The CDR3 protein is CASSQDTGGNWDYGYTF. The CDR3 coding sequence is TGCGCCAGCAGCCAAGATACAGGGGGAAATTGGGACTATGGCTACACCTTC.

This clonotype is medium-sized in the sample. This rearrangement joins TRBV6-2 or TRBV6-3 to TRBJ1-6; no reliable D call. The CDR3 covers 14 residues. Germline V gene sequence: CDR1 MNHEY, CDR2 SVGEGT. Trimming left V 2 bases short and J 10 bases short, with 12 bases between. CDR3 in amino acids: CASSYEARGSPLHF. CDR3 nucleotide sequence: TGTGCCAGCAGTTACGAGGCCCGCGGGTCACCCCTCCACTTT.

This clonotype was counted many times. The gene calls are TRBV6-5 and TRBJ2-5; D is ambiguous. Trimming shortened V by 2 bases and J by 1 base, and 2 bases separated the two germline ends. The CDR3 sequence is 12 residues long. CDR1 is MNHEY and CDR2 is SVGAGI in the germline V gene. The CDR3 DNA reads as TGTGCCAGCAGTTACCTCCAAGAGACCCAGTACTTC. This codes for CASSYLQETQYF.

V gene TRBV20-1 combines with J gene TRBJ2-3, with TRBD2 matching 13 bases. The CDR3 runs 16 residues. After removal of 5 bases from V and 1 base from J, the junction contained 6 bases not matched to a gene. Germline CDR1 DFQATT, CDR2 SNEGSKA (reference sequence). The CDR3 is CSAEPGLAGRTDTQYF. CDR3 DNA: TGCAGTGCTGAACCGGGACTAGCGGGACGCACAGATACGCAGTATTTT.

The rearrangement uses TRBV28 and TRBJ2-7, with D maybe TRBD2 (6 bases). Per germline, CDR1 MDHEN and CDR2 SYDVKM. The CDR3 extends over 13 amino acids. With 1 base removed from V and 2 bases from J, the gap between germline ends came to 6 bases. This CDR3 is CASSLSGAYEQYF. The CDR3 nucleotides are TGTGCCAGCAGTTTATCGGGGGCCTACGAGCAGTACTTC.